This T cell receptor (beta chain) was observed in a study of shared clonotypes between healthy human individuals. Looking at the study overall: Researchers assigned three CD4 naive, three CD4 memory, two CD8 naive and one CD8 memory plate to each donor.

The CDR3 loop spans 16 amino acids. Germline V gene lookup returns CDR1 LGHNA and CDR2 YNFKEQ. The V and J ends lost 3 bases and 0 bases respectively, with 12 bases between them. Using immunoSEQ multiplex PCR, the repertoire was profiled, and TCRdb retains in-frame clones only, with some absent. This sample yields millions of clones, of which 90% to 95% are seen a single time; around 1.7% belongs to the top ten. Selected positively for CCR7 and CD45RO-negative, naive CD8 cells excluded terminally differentiated effector memory CD45RA+ cells. The sequenced sample consisted of naive CD8+ T cells from PBMCs. This sequence originates from a man aged 18 to 35 in good health. Some clones in this sample may be carry-over from other donors' samples. J is TRBJ1-3 and V is TRBV4-2; D may be TRBD1 (6 bases). The CDR3 here is CASSHSDRYSGNTIYF. CDR3 in DNA: TGTGCCAGCAGCCACTCGGACAGATACTCTGGAAACACCATATATTTT.